The clone carrying this T cell receptor beta chain was counted only a few times. Its antigen is not identified. The record originates from a study of T cell repertoires in cytomegalovirus infection. On the study more broadly: Well-studied HLA-B-restricted CMV epitopes were used in the study alongside recently identified HLA-C-restricted ones. From public TCR beta signatures came an indication of both CMV infection and matching HLA type. Whole-study findings and limits: Carriers of CMV plus the relevant HLA were identified by cumulative public TCR beta family frequency. CMV-specific TCR beta clonotypes restricted by HLA-C dominated the ex vivo response.

MiXCR was run by TCRdb on the reads, yielding one entry per CDR3 protein. Of 750,000 to 950,000 distinct CDR3 sequences listed, almost 30% are singletons. From germline, CDR1 is MNHEY and CDR2 SMNVEV (reference sequence). J lost 4 bases, V lost 5 bases, and 4 bases had no gene match. This CDR3 has 14 amino acids. The sample here was cultured CD8+ T cells from PBMCs, taken from culture after CMV antigen stimulation. The genes are TRBV27 and TRBJ1-4; 7 nucleotides align to TRBD1. This TCR was sampled from a human donor in good health (CMV status not recorded). Some clones in this sample may be carry-over from other donors' samples. The CDR3 spells CASSIRDSNEKLFF. The CDR3 coding sequence is TGTGCCAGCAGTATCCGGGACAGTAATGAAAAACTGTTTTTT.